The 17 T cell receptor beta chains presented below share a single source sample, sequenced in a study of blood T cell repertoires in COVID-19. Produced via immunoSEQ multiplex PCR; TCRdb's table is partial and in-frame only. The sample gives 45,000 to 55,000 clones, roughly 91% of which show up once; around 3.1% is in the top ten. Material for sequencing was peripheral blood. The source is a human donor in a cohort sampled during active COVID-19.

The chain uses TRBV28 and TRBJ2-1, with D unclear. The V end lost 3 bases, the J end lost 5 bases, and 8 bases lay between the germline ends. The CDR3 runs 13 residues. Germline V gene lookup returns CDR1 MDHEN and CDR2 SYDVKM. The CDR3 is CASSFGPNNEQFF. CDR3 nucleotide sequence: TGTGCCAGCAGTTTTGGGCCGAACAATGAGCAGTTCTTC. Together with reference TRBV28 and TRBJ2-1, the CDR3 gives the full variable domain: DVKVTQSSRYLVKRTGEKVFLECVQDMDHENMFWYRQDPGLGLRLIYFSYDVKMKEKGDIPEGYSVSREKKERFSLILESASTNQTSMYLCASSFGPNNEQFFGPGTRLTVL.

This chain links TRBV7-9 with TRBJ2-3; 14 bases align to TRBD2. The CDR3 is 19 amino acids. V lost 8 bases to trimming and J lost 3 bases; unmatched junction nucleotides: 16. CDR1 and CDR2 from the germline V gene are SEHNR and FQNEAQ (reference sequence). The CDR3 spells CASRPRPGLAGEMTDTQYF. The CDR3 DNA follows: TGTGCCAGCCGCCCCCGACCGGGACTAGCGGGAGAGATGACAGATACGCAGTATTTT.

The rearrangement joins TRBV3-1 (or the pseudogene TRBV3-2) to TRBJ2-2; D perhaps matches TRBD2 (6 bases). The CDR3 is made up of 16 amino acids. Germline V gives CDR1 LGHDT, CDR2 YNNKEL (reference sequence). Trimming left V 1 base short and J 5 bases short, with 14 bases between. CDR3: CASSQVGGAGTGELFF. CDR3 DNA sequence: TGTGCCAGCAGCCAAGTTGGCGGGGCGGGGACCGGGGAGCTGTTTTTT.

The gene calls are TRBV21-1 and TRBJ2-5; the table names TRBD1, a call not compared with the DNA. TRBV21-1 is marked as a pseudogene. This CDR3 region has 15 residues. CDR3 sequence reads: CASRVYRGLQETQYF. The CDR3 nucleotides are TGTGCCAGCAGGGTATACAGGGGGCTCCAAGAGACCCAGTACTTC.

This chain links TRBV30 with TRBJ1-1, with TRBD1 matching over 12 bases. This CDR3 comprises 17 residues. Trimming removed 5 bases from V and 2 bases from J; junction bases left unmatched: 12. Germline lookup yields CDR1 GTSNPN and CDR2 SVGIG (reference sequence). The CDR3 DNA follows: TGTGCCTGGTCAGTGGCCGGGACAGGGGGCCCCAACACTGAAGCTTTCTTT. Amino acids: CAWSVAGTGGPNTEAFF. Variable domain in full (rest from reference TRBV30 and TRBJ1-1): SQTIHQWPATLVQPVGSPLSLECTVEGTSNPNLYWYRQAAGRGLQLLFYSVGIGQISSEVPQNLSASRPQDRQFILSSKKLLLSDSGFYLCAWSVAGTGGPNTEAFFGQGTRLTVV.

The chain has TRBV25-1 and TRBJ2-1; 8 nucleotides align to TRBD2. Trimming cost V 5 bases and J 6 bases; bases outside gene matches: 18. The V gene's germline CDR1 is MGHDK and CDR2 SYGVNS. The CDR3 totals 18 residues. The CDR3 reads CASSQNPKLAEAGNEQFF. In nucleotides, the CDR3 is TGTGCCAGCAGTCAAAACCCCAAACTAGCGGAGGCAGGCAATGAGCAGTTCTTC.

The chain has TRBV7-8 and TRBJ2-3; D might be TRBD2 (5 bases). The CDR3 contains 15 residues. CDR1 is SGHVS and CDR2 is FQNEAQ in the germline V gene. Trimming took 2 bases from V and 0 from J, leaving 9 bases between them. CDR3 sequence: CASSLWRASTDTQYF. Written as DNA, the CDR3 is TGTGCCAGCAGCTTATGGCGGGCAAGCACAGATACGCAGTATTTT. Based on the CDR3 plus reference TRBV7-8 and TRBJ2-3, the full variable domain is GAGVSQSPRYKVAKRGQDVALRCDPISGHVSLFWYQQALGQGPEFLTYFQNEAQLDKSGLPSDRFFAERPEGSVSTLKIQRTQQEDSAVYLCASSLWRASTDTQYFGPGTRLTVL.

The rearrangement joins TRBV13 to TRBJ2-5; 8 nucleotides line up with TRBD1. The germline gives CDR1 PRHDT, CDR2 FYEKMQ (reference sequence). J lost 2 bases, V lost 5 bases, and 7 bases had no gene match. There are 15 residues in the CDR3. CDR3 sequence (DNA): TGTGCCAGCAGCCCCGCCAGGACAGGGCAAGAGACCCAGTACTTC. Protein sequence: CASSPARTGQETQYF.

The table lists this clone with a count of one. This CDR3 reads CASSSLTGTGNTIYF. The CDR3 DNA reads TGTGCCAGCAGTTCCCTGACAGGGACTGGAAACACCATATATTTT. The genes are TRBV27 and TRBJ1-3; 7 positions match TRBD1. The CDR3 spans 15 residues. V lost 4 bases, J lost 2 bases, and 5 bases stayed unmatched. CDR1 MNHEY and CDR2 SMNVEV come from the germline V gene (reference sequence).

This rearrangement joins TRBV7-2 to TRBJ2-1; TRBD2 agrees at 9 bases. V shed 11 bases, J shed 9 bases, and the junction held 17 bases outside the gene matches. The CDR3 has 15 residues. Germline CDR1 and CDR2: SGHTA and FQGNSA. The CDR3 coding sequence is TGTGCCTCACACGGGCCGGCGGGAGGGCCGATTGAGCAGTTCTTC. It is translated as CASHGPAGGPIEQFF.

V is TRBV12-3 or TRBV12-4 and J is TRBJ2-1; weak D call: TRBD2 (5 bases). This CDR3 comprises 13 residues. Deletions cut 3 bases from V and 9 bases from J, with 12 bases between. The CDR3 is CASSFHRRGEQFF. In DNA form, the CDR3 reads TGTGCCAGCAGTTTCCATCGACGGGGTGAGCAGTTCTTC.

The chain joins TRBV27 to TRBJ2-5; 7 nucleotides align to TRBD2. The V segment lost 6 bases and the J segment 4 bases; nucleotides outside the gene matches: 17. Germline V lookup: CDR1 MNHEY, CDR2 SMNVEV (reference sequence). The CDR3 sequence is 17 residues long. CDR3 sequence (DNA): TGTGCCAGCAGCTCTACGAAGGGGCTAGCGGATAGAGAGACCCAGTACTTC. This gives the protein CASSSTKGLADRETQYF.

V usage is TRBV5-8 and J usage is TRBJ2-5, with D possibly matching TRBD1 (5 bases). Trimming removed 1 base at V and 3 bases at J, with 13 bases between. The CDR3 consists of 15 residues. Germline V gene sequence: CDR1 SGHTS, CDR2 YDEGEE. The CDR3 here is CASSLLGQGEETQYF. The CDR3 DNA sequence: TGTGCCAGCAGCTTGTTAGGGCAGGGCGAAGAGACCCAGTACTTC. The full variable domain, completed using reference TRBV5-8 and TRBJ2-5, is EAGVTQSPTHLIKTRGQQATLRCSPISGHTSVYWYQQALGLGLQFLLWYDEGEERNRGNFPPRFSGRQFPNYSSELNVNALELEDSALYLCASSLLGQGEETQYFGPGTRLLVL.

The V gene is TRBV29-1, the J gene TRBJ2-7, with 8 bases lining up with TRBD1. Unmatched junction bases numbered 7, after V lost 6 bases and J lost 6 bases. Looked up from germline, CDR1 is SQVTM and CDR2 is ANQGSEA. The CDR3 totals 12 residues. The CDR3, as DNA: TGCAGCGTGGCTTCGGACAGGGTCGAGCAGTACTTC. Translating it yields CSVASDRVEQYF.

The gene calls are TRBV2 and TRBJ1-6, with 8 bases aligning to TRBD1. V lost 7 bases to trimming and J lost 6 bases; unmatched junction nucleotides: 2. The germline gives CDR1 SNHLY, CDR2 FYNNEI. The CDR3 covers 13 residues. The CDR3 is CASIRGLNSPLHF. As DNA, the CDR3 is TGTGCCAGCATCAGGGGGCTTAATTCACCCCTCCACTTT.

This clone showed up just a few times. This chain links TRBV29-1 with TRBJ2-7; weak D call: TRBD2 (5 bases). CDR1 SQVTM and CDR2 ANQGSEA come from the germline V gene. Trimming cost V 0 bases and J 2 bases, with 14 bases left between them. The CDR3 totals 15 residues. The CDR3 nucleotides read TGCAGCGTTGAAGATCGTGATAGCGCGACCTACGAGCAGTACTTC. Translation gives CSVEDRDSATYEQYF.

The chain recombines TRBV18 with TRBJ1-5; the D is unclear. Between the trimmed V and J ends, which lost 6 bases and 2 bases, there was a span of 20 bases. The CDR3 sequence is 17 residues long. CDR1 KGHSH and CDR2 LQKENI come from the germline V gene. CDR3 nucleotide sequence: TGTGCCAGCTCTCGAGCGCTAGCCACTGAAGGCAATCAGCCCCAGCATTTT. Protein: CASSRALATEGNQPQHF.